The 5 T cell receptor beta chains in this list originate from one sample, sequenced in a study of molecular identifiers for immune sequencing clone quantification. TCRdb itself ran the PCR reads through MiXCR, one entry per CDR3 protein. The sample has roughly 630,000 distinct CDR3 sequences; roughly 27% are singletons. The source material was naive CD8+ T cells from blood, with Jurkat cell RNA spiked in. Subset in this sample: FACS-sorted CD8+CD4-CCR7+CD45RA+ naive T cells. These receptors were collected from a human donor in good health. Some libraries in this study had Jurkat cell RNA spiked in.

This clonotype was seen only a few times. This sequence joins TRBV9 and TRBJ1-2, with D possibly matching TRBD1 (6 bases). Germline lookup yields CDR1 SGDLS and CDR2 YYNGEE. V was shortened by 4 bases and J by 0 bases, with 13 bases between the two germline ends. CDR3 size: 15 residues. Written as DNA, the CDR3 is TGTGCCAGCAGCTCGAGGACAGCTCCTAACTATGGCTACACCTTC. Protein: CASSSRTAPNYGYTF.

This clonotype has at least ten counts. The rearrangement joins TRBV4-1 to TRBJ1-4; no reliable D call. With 2 bases removed from V and 0 bases from J, the gap between germline ends came to 7 bases. CDR1 and CDR2 from the germline V gene are MGHRA and YSYEKL. There are 15 residues in the CDR3. The CDR3 here is CASSQQEATNEKLFF. The CDR3 bases are TGCGCCAGCAGCCAACAAGAAGCAACTAATGAAAAACTGTTTTTT.

The rearrangement uses TRBV6-5 and TRBJ2-5; D uncertain. With 0 bases removed from V and 2 bases from J, the gap between germline ends came to 10 bases. The length of the CDR3 is 15 residues. In germline, CDR1 is MNHEY, CDR2 SVGAGI. CDR3 sequence (DNA): TGTGCCAGCAGTTACTCGTGGTCACCTCAAGAGACCCAGTACTTC. As protein: CASSYSWSPQETQYF.

Regarding this clonotype: This may arise from a read error, as a much more abundant clone is one base away. The chain combines TRBV12-3 or TRBV12-4 with TRBJ1-5; D is unclear. Trimming stripped 7 bases from V and 0 bases from J, with 10 bases between. The CDR3 extends over 14 amino acids. The DNA of the CDR3 is TGTGCCAGCACCTTGGGGTGTAGCAATCAGCCCCAGCATTTT. The encoded protein is CASTLGCSNQPQHF.

This clonotype was detected a few times. This chain joins TRBV3-1 and TRBJ2-1; D remains ambiguous. The CDR3 covers 15 residues. Germline V gives CDR1 LGHDT, CDR2 YNNKEL (reference sequence). V was clipped by 1 base and J by 10 bases, with 17 bases between them. CDR3 protein: CASSQGPRQRDEQFF. The CDR3, as DNA: TGTGCCAGCAGCCAAGGACCGCGCCAGAGAGACGAGCAGTTCTTC.